Listed here are 25 T cell receptor beta chains from one sample, sequenced in a study of T cells after posttransplantation cyclophosphamide. This table comes from immunoSEQ multiplex PCR, and its TCRdb copy is limited to in-frame clones, with some not included. The data contain 25,000 to 35,000 clones, 80% to 90% of them singletons. The sample was PBMCs. The source of these receptors is a middle-aged woman with a blood cancer, CMV-positive, and with a related stem cell donor.

Written as DNA, the CDR3 is TGTGCTAGTGGAGACAGGGAGGCCCAGCCCCAGCATTTT. The encoded protein is CASGDREAQPQHF. This rearrangement joins TRBV12-5 to TRBJ1-5; 7 bases align to TRBD1. The ends lost 6 bases at V and 7 bases at J; junction bases unmatched: 6. The CDR3 sequence is 13 residues long. Looked up from germline, CDR1 is LGHNT and CDR2 is FRNRAP.

The chain links TRBV7-2 to TRBJ2-5; TRBD1 might be the D (6 bases). Germline loops: CDR1 SGHTA, CDR2 FQGNSA. V lost 2 bases and J lost 2, with 12 bases in between. The CDR3 has 15 residues. The CDR3 spells CASSLQGWAQETQYF. The DNA of the CDR3 is TGTGCCAGCAGCTTACAGGGGTGGGCGCAAGAGACCCAGTACTTC.

This rearrangement joins TRBV9 to TRBJ2-1; TRBD2 matches at 10 bases. CDR3 length equals 18 residues. V shed 0 bases and J 5 bases; nucleotides not matched to a gene: 11. Germline lookup yields CDR1 SGDLS and CDR2 YYNGEE. The CDR3 is CASSVDSGGPVKDNEQFF. In DNA, the CDR3 is TGTGCCAGCAGCGTAGATAGCGGGGGGCCCGTTAAGGACAATGAGCAGTTCTTC.

V usage is TRBV7-8 and J usage is TRBJ1-2; D might be TRBD1 (6 bases). The CDR3 loop spans 15 amino acids. V was clipped by 5 bases and J by 5 bases, with 18 bases between them. Germline loops: CDR1 SGHVS, CDR2 FQNEAQ. The CDR3 loop reads CASSPHRDPGYGYTF. CDR3 nucleotides: TGTGCCAGCAGCCCCCACAGGGACCCGGGGTATGGCTACACCTTC.

The chain is built from TRBV4-3 and TRBJ2-3, with 16 bases that match TRBD2. V lost 5 bases to trimming and J lost 1 base; unmatched junction nucleotides: 6. This CDR3 spans 18 amino acids. Germline loops: CDR1 LGHNA, CDR2 YSLEER. In nucleotides, the CDR3 is TGCGCCAGCAGCTTTGGGACTAGCGGGGGGGTGGGCACAGATACGCAGTATTTT. Its protein product is CASSFGTSGGVGTDTQYF.

The chain combines TRBV4-3 with TRBJ2-2; D might be TRBD1 (6 bases). The V gene's germline CDR1 is LGHNA and CDR2 YSLEER. There are 16 residues in the CDR3. The germline V and J ends were trimmed by 0 bases and 2 bases, with 10 bases remaining between them. CDR3 nucleotides: TGCGCCAGCAGCCAAGAACAGGGATTCAACACCGGGGAGCTGTTTTTT. Amino acids: CASSQEQGFNTGELFF.

The rearrangement uses TRBV11-2 and TRBJ1-1, with 8 bases identical to TRBD1. V trimming: 5 bases; J trimming: 5 bases; junction bases outside the gene matches: 7. Germline CDR1 is SGHAT and CDR2 is FQNNGV. The CDR3 consists of 14 residues. The CDR3: CASSQKRQGTEAFF. In DNA, the CDR3 is TGTGCCAGCAGCCAAAAGAGACAGGGGACTGAAGCTTTCTTT.

The V gene is TRBV5-4, the J gene TRBJ1-1; 9 positions match TRBD1. V lost 3 bases to trimming and J lost 0 bases; unmatched junction nucleotides: 3. The CDR3 consists of 15 residues. Germline CDR1 reads SGHNT; CDR2 reads YYREEE (reference sequence). The CDR3 reads CASSSGTGMNTEAFF. CDR3 in DNA: TGTGCCAGCAGCTCCGGGACAGGGATGAACACTGAAGCTTTCTTT.

The chain joins TRBV5-1 to TRBJ2-6; no clear D gene. Germline values: CDR1 SGHRS, CDR2 YFSETQ. The length of the CDR3 is 16 residues. V gave up 4 bases and J gave up 0 bases, with 11 bases separating them. The CDR3 nucleotides read TGCGCCAGCAGCCCCCGACTCAGCTCTGGGGCCAACGTCCTGACTTTC. Amino acids: CASSPRLSSGANVLTF.

The rearrangement uses TRBV4-1 and TRBJ2-7, with 9 bases lining up with TRBD1. CDR3 length: 14 residues. V lost 4 bases to trimming and J lost 1 base; unmatched junction nucleotides: 2. Germline lookup yields CDR1 MGHRA and CDR2 YSYEKL. DNA of the CDR3: TGCGCCAGCAGCCCAGACAGGGGGTCCTACGAGCAGTACTTC. Translated, it gives CASSPDRGSYEQYF.

Only a few counts were recorded for this clone. The chain has TRBV19 and TRBJ2-7, with 9 bases that match TRBD1. V shed 5 bases, J shed 8 bases, and the junction held 13 bases outside the gene matches. The CDR3 runs 15 residues. In germline, CDR1 is LNHDA, CDR2 SQIVND (reference sequence). CDR3 protein: CASSDRQGGSGKQYF. CDR3 sequence (DNA): TGTGCCAGTAGTGACCGACAGGGGGGCAGCGGGAAGCAGTACTTC.

The chain is built from TRBV18 and TRBJ1-2, with TRBD1 matching 11 bases. From germline, CDR1 is KGHSH and CDR2 LQKENI. This CDR3 is built from 14 residues. V gave up 4 bases and J gave up 6 bases; unmatched junction bases: 4. The CDR3 protein is CASSRKGQGDGYTF. The CDR3 region has the DNA TGTGCCAGCTCACGGAAGGGACAGGGGGATGGCTACACCTTC.

This clone turned up a few times. This rearrangement joins TRBV6-1 to TRBJ2-2; D might be TRBD1 (6 bases). CDR3 length: 14 amino acids. Germline loops: CDR1 MNHNS, CDR2 SASEGT. V shed 8 bases and J shed 0 bases, with 10 bases lying between them. The CDR3 region is CASWDTANTGELFF. The CDR3 nucleotides are TGTGCCAGCTGGGACACGGCGAACACCGGGGAGCTGTTTTTT.

The rearrangement joins TRBV25-1 to TRBJ1-2; 8 bases are a match to TRBD1. Germline V lookup: CDR1 MGHDK, CDR2 SYGVNS. This CDR3 is built from 13 residues. Trimming cost V 7 bases and J 4 bases; bases outside gene matches: 5. CDR3 nucleotides: TGTGCCAGCACAACCGACAGGGGCTATGGCTACACCTTC. It yields the protein CASTTDRGYGYTF.

V is TRBV9 and J is TRBJ1-6; D is ambiguous. V gave up 4 bases and J gave up 10 bases, with 27 bases separating them. The CDR3 spans 18 residues. Per the germline V gene, CDR1 is SGDLS and CDR2 is YYNGEE. CDR3 sequence reads: CASSPLGEEMTLESPLHF. In DNA form, the CDR3 reads TGTGCCAGCAGCCCTCTTGGGGAGGAGATGACGTTGGAGTCACCCCTCCACTTT. Filled out from reference TRBV9 and TRBJ1-6, the complete variable domain reads DSGVTQTPKHLITATGQRVTLRCSPRSGDLSVYWYQQSLDQGLQFLIQYYNGEERAKGNILERFSAQQFPDLHSELNLSSLELGDSALYFCASSPLGEEMTLESPLHFGNGTRLTVT.

The chain uses TRBV5-4 and TRBJ2-3, with 8 positions matching TRBD1. CDR1 and CDR2 from the germline V gene are SGHNT and YYREEE (reference sequence). The length of the CDR3 is 13 residues. The junction had 5 bases not matched to a gene; V was cut back by 6 bases and J by 5 bases. CDR3 DNA sequence: TGTGCCAGCACCCAGGGGGCGCGAGATACGCAGTATTTT. It yields the protein CASTQGARDTQYF.

The V gene is TRBV6-5, the J gene TRBJ1-2, with D maybe TRBD1 (5 bases). This CDR3 spans 15 amino acids. From germline, CDR1 is MNHEY and CDR2 SVGAGI. V was pared by 0 bases and J by 2 bases, with 10 bases between. The CDR3: CASSYSAGMNYGYTF. The CDR3 region has the DNA TGTGCCAGCAGTTACTCTGCAGGGATGAACTATGGCTACACCTTC.

V and J are TRBV7-9 and TRBJ1-2; TRBD1 matches 7 bases. In germline, CDR1 is SEHNR, CDR2 FQNEAQ (reference sequence). V shed 2 bases, J shed 2 bases, and the junction held 5 bases outside the gene matches. CDR3 length equals 15 residues. The CDR3 nucleotides are TGTGCCAGCAGCTTACTTCAGGGGGTGAACTATGGCTACACCTTC. Residues: CASSLLQGVNYGYTF. Full variable domain (rest looked up from reference TRBV7-9 and TRBJ1-2): DTGVSQNPRHKITKRGQNVTFRCDPISEHNRLYWYRQTLGQGPEFLTYFQNEAQLEKSRLLSDRFSAERPKGSFSTLEIQRTEQGDSAMYLCASSLLQGVNYGYTFGSGTRLTVV.

The gene calls are TRBV9 and TRBJ2-3; D might be TRBD2 (6 bases). Deletions cut 2 bases from V and 5 bases from J, with 12 bases between. The CDR3 contains 14 residues. Germline CDR1 is SGDLS and CDR2 is YYNGEE. CDR3 residues: CASSVSGRLDTQYF. CDR3 in DNA: TGTGCCAGCAGCGTTAGCGGACGGTTAGATACGCAGTATTTT.

The rearrangement uses TRBV5-1 and TRBJ2-2; 8 bases agree with TRBD2. The CDR3 is 16 amino acids. Looked up from germline, CDR1 is SGHRS and CDR2 is YFSETQ. V lost 4 bases to trimming and J lost 4 bases; unmatched junction nucleotides: 9. The CDR3: CASSLDVSGGTGELFF. The CDR3 nucleotides read TGCGCCAGCAGCCTGGACGTCAGCGGGGGCACCGGGGAGCTGTTTTTT.

The chain combines TRBV11-2 with TRBJ1-1; 10 bases align to TRBD1. This CDR3 contains 17 residues. V shed 4 bases and J 3 bases; nucleotides not matched to a gene: 11. The V gene's germline CDR1 is SGHAT and CDR2 FQNNGV. In DNA form, the CDR3 reads TGTGCCAGCAGCTACTCAGGACAGGGGGGGAAGGACACTGAAGCTTTCTTT. This translates into CASSYSGQGGKDTEAFF.

This chain joins TRBV7-9 and TRBJ2-2; the D gene is possibly TRBD1 (5 bases). The germline V gene encodes CDR1 SEHNR and CDR2 FQNEAQ (reference sequence). Trimming shortened V by 6 bases and J by 4 bases, and 9 bases separated the two germline ends. The CDR3 covers 13 residues. The CDR3: CASRSQGTGELFF. CDR3 coding DNA: TGTGCCAGCAGATCTCAGGGCACCGGGGAGCTGTTTTTT. Drawing the rest from reference TRBV7-9 and TRBJ2-2, the complete variable domain is DTGVSQNPRHKITKRGQNVTFRCDPISEHNRLYWYRQTLGQGPEFLTYFQNEAQLEKSRLLSDRFSAERPKGSFSTLEIQRTEQGDSAMYLCASRSQGTGELFFGEGSRLTVL.

In the case of this clone: Mismatch with germline at one junction end may stem from a read error. The V call is TRBV9, the J call TRBJ1-6, with no clear D. This CDR3 region has 10 residues. CDR1 is SGDLS, CDR2 YYNGEE, per germline. CDR3 bases: TGTGCCAGCAGCCCCCCCCTAAAGTACTTT. It yields the protein CASSPPLKYF.

The V call is TRBV27, the J call TRBJ2-1, with 8 bases aligning to TRBD2. The germline CDR1 and CDR2 sequences are MNHEY and SMNVEV (reference sequence). Trimming took 6 bases from V and 4 from J; bases not matched to a gene: 11. This CDR3 is built from 16 residues. CDR3 in amino acids: CASSPTAGGPYNEQFF. In DNA form, the CDR3 reads TGTGCCAGCAGCCCAACCGCGGGGGGCCCGTACAATGAGCAGTTCTTC.

The chain employs TRBV7-3 and TRBJ2-3, with TRBD2 matching 7 bases. The CDR3 has 14 residues. CDR1 SGHTA and CDR2 FQGTGA come from the germline V gene. Unmatched junction bases numbered 7, after V lost 4 bases and J lost 6 bases. CDR3: CASSSSGGTDTQYF. CDR3 coding DNA: TGTGCCAGCAGCTCCTCCGGGGGGACGGATACGCAGTATTTT.